This T cell receptor beta chain was recovered during a study of CXCR3-negative and CXCR3-positive naive CD8 T cells. Germline values: CDR1 LGHNA, CDR2 YSLEER. The CDR3 sequence is 16 residues long. The method, 5' RACE with UMI labels, was used to prepare the TRB cDNA libraries. From the 5' RACE reads, TCRdb lists one entry per CDR3 protein and no DNA. The listing records tens of thousands of distinct CDR3 sequences. The sample was memory CD8+ T cells from blood. V gene TRBV4-3 combines with J gene TRBJ2-7; TCRdb lists TRBD1, though no DNA is available to test this call. This sequence originates from a human donor in good health. Some clones in this sample may be carry-over from other donors' samples. The CDR3 region is CASSQDLGGGSYEQYF.